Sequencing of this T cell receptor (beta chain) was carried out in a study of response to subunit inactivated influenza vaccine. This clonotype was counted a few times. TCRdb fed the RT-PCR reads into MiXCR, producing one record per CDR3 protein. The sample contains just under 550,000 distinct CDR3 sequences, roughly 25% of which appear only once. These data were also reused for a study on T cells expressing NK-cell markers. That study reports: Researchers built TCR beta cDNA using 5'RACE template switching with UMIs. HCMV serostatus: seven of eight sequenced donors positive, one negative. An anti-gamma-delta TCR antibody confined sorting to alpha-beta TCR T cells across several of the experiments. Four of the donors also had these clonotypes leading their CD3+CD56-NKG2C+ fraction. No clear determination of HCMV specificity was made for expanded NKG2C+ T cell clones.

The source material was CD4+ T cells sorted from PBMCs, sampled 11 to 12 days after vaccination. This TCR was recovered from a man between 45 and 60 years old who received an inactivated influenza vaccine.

DNA of the CDR3: TGCAGTGCCGTAGACCCCAGGGGCGGAATTACCGGGGAGCTGTTTTTT. This encodes CSAVDPRGGITGELFF. The genes are TRBV20-1 and TRBJ2-2; D is possibly TRBD1 (6 bases). Trimming cost V 6 bases and J 5 bases, with 22 bases left between them. The CDR3 extends over 16 amino acids. Germline assignment: CDR1 DFQATT and CDR2 SNEGSKA (reference sequence).